This T cell receptor (beta chain) was retrieved from a study of T cells in Graves' hyperthyroidism and ophthalmopathy. Looking at the study overall: Staff took peripheral blood when the initial diagnosis was made, before any treatment began. Notes on the study in general: Ophthalmopathy got predicted by the model a median approximately 6 months before its onset.

This sample holds PBMCs from under 11 ml fresh peripheral blood. This clonotype was recorded at least ten times. What it recognizes is unknown. The germline CDR1 and CDR2 sequences are LGHNT and FRNRAP. V was pared by 3 bases and J by 2 bases, with 2 bases between. The CDR3 is 13 amino acids. RNA transcripts provided the source from which TCR beta CDR3 regions were amplified. The HTBI primer set was used in a first-round RT-PCR of the TCR CDR3. One entry per CDR3 protein results from TCRdb running MiXCR on the multiplex PCR reads. The sample has 350,000 or so distinct CDR3 sequences, 15% to 20% seen once.

The source of this sequence is a woman in her thirties or forties with Graves' ophthalmopathy. The chain employs TRBV12-5 and TRBJ2-6, with D unresolved. Sequenced material: blood. CDR3 DNA: TGTGCTAGTGGTTTAACTGGGGCCAACGTCCTGACTTTC. Its protein is CASGLTGANVLTF.